Below, one T cell receptor beta chain is given with its context. Antigen specificity is unknown. The data stem from a study of T cells in Graves' hyperthyroidism and ophthalmopathy. The investigators amplified TCR beta CDR3 regions from RNA transcripts. A set of HTBI primers served as the primers for a first-round RT-PCR of the TCR CDR3. TCRdb processed the multiplex PCR reads anew with MiXCR; each CDR3 protein has one entry. The sample yields 380,000 or so distinct CDR3 sequences, roughly 14% seen once. Trimming removed 1 base at V and 2 bases at J, with 5 bases between. Germline values: CDR1 LNHDA, CDR2 SQIVND (reference sequence). This CDR3 has 13 amino acids. Findings and limits, study-wide: Blood also carried most thyroid clonotypes expanded above 0.001.

This TCR came from a woman in her 30s with Graves' hyperthyroidism. The source material was blood. This rearrangement joins TRBV19 to TRBJ2-5; D unresolved. This CDR3 reads CASSIVLQETQYF. CDR3 in DNA: TGTGCCAGTAGTATAGTTCTACAAGAGACCCAGTACTTC. The entire variable domain, with the rest obtained from reference TRBV19 and TRBJ2-5, is as follows: DGGITQSPKYLFRKEGQNVTLSCEQNLNHDAMYWYRQDPGQGLRLIYYSQIVNDFQKGDIAEGYSVSREKKESFPLTVTSAQKNPTAFYLCASSIVLQETQYFGPGTRLLVL.